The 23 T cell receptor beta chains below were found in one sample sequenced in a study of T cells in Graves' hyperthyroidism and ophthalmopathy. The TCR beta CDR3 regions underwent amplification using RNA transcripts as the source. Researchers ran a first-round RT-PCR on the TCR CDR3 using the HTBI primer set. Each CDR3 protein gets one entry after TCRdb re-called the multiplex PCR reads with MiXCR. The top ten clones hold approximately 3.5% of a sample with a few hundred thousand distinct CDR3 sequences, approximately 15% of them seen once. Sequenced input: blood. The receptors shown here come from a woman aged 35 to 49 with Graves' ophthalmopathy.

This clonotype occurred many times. The CDR3 here is CAWSASLRAFF. DNA for the CDR3: TGTGCCTGGAGTGCGTCTCTCCGGGCTTTCTTT. V gene TRBV30 combines with J gene TRBJ1-1; no clear D gene. The CDR3 spans 11 residues. Germline V gene sequence: CDR1 GTSNPN, CDR2 SVGIG (reference sequence). Trimming stripped 1 base from V and 11 bases from J, with 11 bases between.

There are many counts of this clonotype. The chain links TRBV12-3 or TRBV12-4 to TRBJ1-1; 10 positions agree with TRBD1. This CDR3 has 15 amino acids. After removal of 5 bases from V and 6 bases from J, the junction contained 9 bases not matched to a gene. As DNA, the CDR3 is TGTGCCAGCAGTCCAACCGGGACAGGGGTTTCTGAAGCTTTCTTT. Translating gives CASSPTGTGVSEAFF.

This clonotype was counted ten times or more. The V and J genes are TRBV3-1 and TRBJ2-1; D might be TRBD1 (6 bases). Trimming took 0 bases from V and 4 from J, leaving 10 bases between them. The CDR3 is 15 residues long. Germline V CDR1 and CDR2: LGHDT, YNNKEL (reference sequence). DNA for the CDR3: TGTGCCAGCAGCCAAGACCTACAGGGATACAATGAGCAGTTCTTC. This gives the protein CASSQDLQGYNEQFF.

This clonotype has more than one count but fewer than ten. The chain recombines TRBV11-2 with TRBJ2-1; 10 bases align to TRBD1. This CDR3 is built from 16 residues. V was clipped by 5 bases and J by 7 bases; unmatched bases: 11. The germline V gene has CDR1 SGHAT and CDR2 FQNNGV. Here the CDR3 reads CASSPGPGQGPNEQFF. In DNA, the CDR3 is TGTGCCAGCAGCCCAGGACCGGGACAGGGGCCAAATGAGCAGTTCTTC.

CDR3 sequence reads: CASSWTGTGNYGYTF. DNA for the CDR3: TGTGCCAGCAGTTGGACCGGGACAGGCAACTATGGCTACACCTTC. This chain uses TRBV6-9 with TRBJ1-2; 8 nucleotides align to TRBD1. Germline assignment: CDR1 MNHGY and CDR2 SVAAGI. V gave up 4 bases and J gave up 2 bases; unmatched junction bases: 6. There are 15 residues in the CDR3.

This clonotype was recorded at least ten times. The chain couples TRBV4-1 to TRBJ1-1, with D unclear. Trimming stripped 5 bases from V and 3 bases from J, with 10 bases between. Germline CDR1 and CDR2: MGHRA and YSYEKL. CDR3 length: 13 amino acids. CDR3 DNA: TGCGCCAGCAGCAGGGCTTCGGACACTGAAGCTTTCTTT. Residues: CASSRASDTEAFF.

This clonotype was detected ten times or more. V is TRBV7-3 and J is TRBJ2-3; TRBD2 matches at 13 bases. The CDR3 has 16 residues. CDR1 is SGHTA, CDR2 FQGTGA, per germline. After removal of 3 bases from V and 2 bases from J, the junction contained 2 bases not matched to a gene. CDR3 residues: CASSFGLAGATDTQYF. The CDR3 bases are TGTGCCAGCAGCTTTGGACTAGCGGGAGCCACAGATACGCAGTATTTT.

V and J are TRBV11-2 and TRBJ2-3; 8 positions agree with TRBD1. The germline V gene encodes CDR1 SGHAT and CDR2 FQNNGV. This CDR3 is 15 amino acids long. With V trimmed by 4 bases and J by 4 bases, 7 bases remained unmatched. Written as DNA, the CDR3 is TGTGCCAGCAGCTCCATCGACAGGGGCGCAGATACGCAGTATTTT. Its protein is CASSSIDRGADTQYF.

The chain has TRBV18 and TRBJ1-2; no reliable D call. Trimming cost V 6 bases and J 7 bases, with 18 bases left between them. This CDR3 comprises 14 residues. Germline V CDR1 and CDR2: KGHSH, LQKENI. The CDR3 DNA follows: TGTGCCAGCTCCGAGATGGCAGGCGGGTTTGGCTACACCTTC. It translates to CASSEMAGGFGYTF.

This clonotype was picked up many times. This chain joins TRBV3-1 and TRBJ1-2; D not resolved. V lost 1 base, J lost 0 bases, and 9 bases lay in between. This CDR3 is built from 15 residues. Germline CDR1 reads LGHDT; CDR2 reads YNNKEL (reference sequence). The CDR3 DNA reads TGTGCCAGCAGCCAAGGCCCAGAAGCTAACTATGGCTACACCTTC. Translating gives CASSQGPEANYGYTF.

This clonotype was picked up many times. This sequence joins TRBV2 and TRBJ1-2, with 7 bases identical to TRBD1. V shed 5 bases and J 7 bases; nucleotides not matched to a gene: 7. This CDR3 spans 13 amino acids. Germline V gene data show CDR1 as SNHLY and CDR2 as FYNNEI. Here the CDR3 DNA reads TGTGCCAGCAGTAAACAGGGGTCCGGTGGCTACACCTTC. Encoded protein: CASSKQGSGGYTF.

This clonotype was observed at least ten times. The CDR3, as DNA: TGTGCCAGCTCACCATATGGGGGCCAAGAGACCCAGTACTTC. Its translation is CASSPYGGQETQYF. The chain carries TRBV18 and TRBJ2-5; D tentatively reads TRBD1 or TRBD2 (5 bases each). The CDR3 covers 14 residues. V gave up 2 bases and J gave up 1 base, with 8 bases separating them. The germline V gene encodes CDR1 KGHSH and CDR2 LQKENI.

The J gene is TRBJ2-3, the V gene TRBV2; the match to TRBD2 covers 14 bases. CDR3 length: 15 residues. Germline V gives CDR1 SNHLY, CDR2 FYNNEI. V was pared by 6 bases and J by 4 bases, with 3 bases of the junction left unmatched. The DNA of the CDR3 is TGTGCCAGCAGGGGACTAGCGGGAGCGGCAGATACGCAGTATTTT. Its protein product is CASRGLAGAADTQYF.

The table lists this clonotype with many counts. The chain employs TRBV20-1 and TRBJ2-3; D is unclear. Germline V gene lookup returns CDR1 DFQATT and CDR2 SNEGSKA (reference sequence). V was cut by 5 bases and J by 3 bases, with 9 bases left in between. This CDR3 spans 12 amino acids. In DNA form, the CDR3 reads TGCAGTGCTCATACCTCGACAGATACGCAGTATTTT. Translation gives CSAHTSTDTQYF.

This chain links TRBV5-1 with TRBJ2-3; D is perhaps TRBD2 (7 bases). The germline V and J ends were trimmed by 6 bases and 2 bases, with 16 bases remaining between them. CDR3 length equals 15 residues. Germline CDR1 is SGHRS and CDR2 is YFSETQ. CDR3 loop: CASTLGGAFTDTQYF. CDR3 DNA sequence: TGCGCCAGCACTTTGGGGGGGGCGTTCACAGATACGCAGTATTTT.

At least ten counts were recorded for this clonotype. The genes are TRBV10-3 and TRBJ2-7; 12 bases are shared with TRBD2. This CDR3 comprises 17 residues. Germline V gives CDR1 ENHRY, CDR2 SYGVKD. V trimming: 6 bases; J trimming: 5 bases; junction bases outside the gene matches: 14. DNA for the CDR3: TGTGCCATCAGCGCCCCGGCACTAGCGGGGGGTGACGACGAGCAGTACTTC. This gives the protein CAISAPALAGGDDEQYF.

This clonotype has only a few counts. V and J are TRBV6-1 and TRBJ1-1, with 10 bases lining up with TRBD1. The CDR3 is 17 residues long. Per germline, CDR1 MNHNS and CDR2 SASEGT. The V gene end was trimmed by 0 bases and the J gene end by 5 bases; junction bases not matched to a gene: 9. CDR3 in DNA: TGTGCCAGCAGTGAAGCGTCGGGGGACAGGGGTGATACTGAAGCTTTCTTT. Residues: CASSEASGDRGDTEAFF.

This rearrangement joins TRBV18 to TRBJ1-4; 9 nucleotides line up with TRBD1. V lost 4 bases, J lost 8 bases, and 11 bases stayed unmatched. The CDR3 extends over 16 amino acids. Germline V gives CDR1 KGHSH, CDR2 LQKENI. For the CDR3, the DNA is TGTGCCAGCTCACGGTTCGAGGGACAGGGTGGAGAAAAACTGTTTTTT. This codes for CASSRFEGQGGEKLFF. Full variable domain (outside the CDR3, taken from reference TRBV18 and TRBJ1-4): NAGVMQNPRHLVRRRGQEARLRCSPMKGHSHVYWYRQLPEEGLKFMVYLQKENIIDESGMPKERFSAEFPKEGPSILRIQQVVRGDSAAYFCASSRFEGQGGEKLFFGSGTQLSVL.

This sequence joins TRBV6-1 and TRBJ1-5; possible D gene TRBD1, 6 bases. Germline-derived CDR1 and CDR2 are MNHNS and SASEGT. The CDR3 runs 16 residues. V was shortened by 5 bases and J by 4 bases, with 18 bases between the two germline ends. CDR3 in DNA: TGTGCCAGCAGTCCCTTGGTGGGGGCGGAGAATCAGCCCCAGCATTTT. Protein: CASSPLVGAENQPQHF.

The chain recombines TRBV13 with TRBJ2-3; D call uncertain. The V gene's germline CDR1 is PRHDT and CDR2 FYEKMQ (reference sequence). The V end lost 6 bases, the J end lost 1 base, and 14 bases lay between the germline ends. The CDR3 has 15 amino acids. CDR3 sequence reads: CASSYKRIGTDTQYF. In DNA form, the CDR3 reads TGTGCCAGCAGTTACAAGAGAATCGGCACAGATACGCAGTATTTT.

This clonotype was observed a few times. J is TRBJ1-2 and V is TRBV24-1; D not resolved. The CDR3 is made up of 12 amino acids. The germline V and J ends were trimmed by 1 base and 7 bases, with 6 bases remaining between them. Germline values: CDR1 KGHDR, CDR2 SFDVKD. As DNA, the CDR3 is TGTGCCACCAGTGATTTTAAGGGTGGCTACACCTTC. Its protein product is CATSDFKGGYTF.

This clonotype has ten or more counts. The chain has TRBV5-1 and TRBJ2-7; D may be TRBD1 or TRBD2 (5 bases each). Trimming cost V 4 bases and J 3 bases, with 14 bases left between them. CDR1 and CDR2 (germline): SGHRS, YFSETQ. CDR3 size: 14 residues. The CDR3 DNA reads TGCGCCAGCAGCCTGCCGGGACCCAACTACGAGCAGTACTTC. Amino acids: CASSLPGPNYEQYF.

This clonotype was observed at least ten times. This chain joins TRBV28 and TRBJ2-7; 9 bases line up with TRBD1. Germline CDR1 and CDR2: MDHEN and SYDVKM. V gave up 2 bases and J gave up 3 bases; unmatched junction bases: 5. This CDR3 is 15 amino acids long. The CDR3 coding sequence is TGTGCCAGCAGTTTAGATGACAGGGGGTACTACGAGCAGTACTTC. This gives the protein CASSLDDRGYYEQYF. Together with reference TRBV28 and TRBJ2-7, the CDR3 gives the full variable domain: DVKVTQSSRYLVKRTGEKVFLECVQDMDHENMFWYRQDPGLGLRLIYFSYDVKMKEKGDIPEGYSVSREKKERFSLILESASTNQTSMYLCASSLDDRGYYEQYFGPGTRLTVT.